This entry features one T cell receptor (beta chain) sequence. As yet, its antigen is unknown. Researchers amplified the TCR beta CDR3 regions from RNA transcripts. First-round RT-PCR targeting the TCR CDR3 was performed with the HTBI primer set. TCRdb analysed the multiplex PCR reads with MiXCR anew, one entry per CDR3 protein. Here the sample spans 600,000 to 750,000 distinct CDR3 sequences, approximately 15% being singletons. This specimen belongs to a study of T cells in Graves' hyperthyroidism and ophthalmopathy. Study-level information: Upon initial diagnosis and before any treatment, peripheral blood was collected.

Study results and caveats: Prediction of ophthalmopathy progression came a median approximately 6.5 months pre-onset. Also found in blood were most expanded thyroid clonotypes above 0.001.

Germline lookup yields CDR1 MGHRA and CDR2 YSYEKL. The trim removed 5 bases at V and 6 bases at J, leaving 9 bases unmatched. The CDR3 length is 14 residues. The clonotype was recovered from a man between 50 and 59 years old with Graves' hyperthyroidism. Source material: blood. This chain links TRBV4-1 with TRBJ2-7, with 8 bases aligning to TRBD1. The DNA for the CDR3 is TGCGCCAGCAGCTTCAGTGCAGGGGGCTCCGAGCAGTACTTC. As protein: CASSFSAGGSEQYF.